Each of the 27 T cell receptor beta chains below was sequenced from the same sample in a study of identical twins. TCRdb reanalysed the 5' RACE reads using MiXCR and keeps one entry per CDR3 protein. Here the sample spans 400,000 to 550,000 distinct CDR3 sequences, 20% to 25% being singletons. A further study also used this sample, focusing on T cells expressing NK-cell markers.

Sequences were obtained from CD4+ T cells sorted from blood. The receptors shown here come from a woman between 18 and 29 years old in good health.

On this clonotype itself: A junction boundary mismatches the germline segment, possibly from a read error. The genes are TRBV20-1 and TRBJ1-2, with D perhaps TRBD1 (5 bases). Germline V CDR1 and CDR2: DFQATT, SNEGSKA (reference sequence). CDR3 length: 15 amino acids. This CDR3 reads CSARPPGVVGYGYTF. The CDR3, as DNA: TGCAGTGCTAGACCTCCGGGGGTCGTCGGCTATGGTTACACCTTC.

CDR3 DNA sequence: TGCAGTGCTAGAGTCTTCGGGCAGTACTTC. Translating it yields CSARVFGQYF. J is TRBJ2-7 and V is TRBV20-1, with no clear D. Trimming pared 1 base from V and 9 bases from J, leaving 7 bases between. The CDR3 contains 10 residues. Germline V lookup: CDR1 DFQATT, CDR2 SNEGSKA (reference sequence).

J is TRBJ2-3 and V is TRBV6-5; TRBD2 might be the D (5 bases). V shed 0 bases and J shed 2 bases, with 12 bases lying between them. Germline CDR1 MNHEY, CDR2 SVGAGI. CDR3 size: 16 residues. The CDR3 region is CASSYSTRGITDTQYF. The CDR3 DNA sequence: TGTGCCAGCAGTTACTCGACCCGGGGTATCACAGATACGCAGTATTTT.

This clonotype was seen once. The chain is built from TRBV25-1 and TRBJ2-7; D remains unclear. The germline CDR1 and CDR2 sequences are MGHDK and SYGVNS. The CDR3 extends over 11 amino acids. Trimming cost V 3 bases and J 13 bases, with 13 bases left between them. The chain's CDR3 is CASSDYGRTYF. DNA for the CDR3: TGTGCCAGCAGTGATTATGGCAGAACATACTTC.

This chain joins TRBV9 and TRBJ2-3; D call uncertain. The CDR3 extends over 14 amino acids. The germline V and J ends were trimmed by 0 bases and 2 bases, with 7 bases remaining between them. Looked up from germline, CDR1 is SGDLS and CDR2 is YYNGEE. The CDR3 sequence: CASSVEPITDTQYF. The DNA of the CDR3 is TGTGCCAGCAGCGTAGAACCAATCACAGATACGCAGTATTTT.

The chain combines TRBV3-1 with TRBJ2-5; D may be TRBD2 (5 bases). Per germline, CDR1 LGHDT and CDR2 YNNKEL (reference sequence). This CDR3 spans 14 amino acids. V was shortened by 0 bases and J by 7 bases, with 12 bases between the two germline ends. The CDR3 sequence is CASSQDRGIGTQYF. CDR3 sequence (DNA): TGTGCCAGCAGCCAAGATCGGGGAATTGGGACCCAGTACTTC.

The chain couples TRBV29-1 to TRBJ2-1; D may be TRBD1 (5 bases). This CDR3 comprises 18 residues. CDR1 and CDR2 from the germline V gene are SQVTM and ANQGSEA. Deletions cut 0 bases from V and 12 bases from J, with 30 bases between. CDR3 bases: TGCAGCGTTGAAGATCGGGCAGGGTACACGAAGGCGGCCCAGGGGCAGTTCTTC. Translation gives CSVEDRAGYTKAAQGQFF.

At least ten counts were recorded for this clonotype. The gene calls are TRBV20-1 and TRBJ2-5; D not certain. The CDR3 has 12 amino acids. With 5 bases removed from V and 5 bases from J, the gap between germline ends came to 12 bases. In germline, CDR1 is DFQATT, CDR2 SNEGSKA (reference sequence). This CDR3 reads CSAPGHGETQYF. Here the CDR3 DNA reads TGCAGTGCTCCTGGCCACGGGGAGACCCAGTACTTC.

The V gene is TRBV5-1, the J gene TRBJ2-1; D possibly uses TRBD1 or TRBD2 (5 bases each). The CDR3 runs 14 residues. The V gene's germline CDR1 is SGHRS and CDR2 YFSETQ. Between the trimmed V and J ends, which lost 4 bases and 8 bases, there was a span of 16 bases. The CDR3 sequence: CASSPGTIRDEQFF. CDR3 nucleotide sequence: TGCGCCAGCAGCCCGGGGACGATTCGTGATGAGCAGTTCTTC.

The gene calls are TRBV18 and TRBJ2-7; maybe TRBD1 (5 bases). Germline V gene sequence: CDR1 KGHSH, CDR2 LQKENI. V lost 3 bases and J 6 bases, leaving 15 bases between the germline ends. The CDR3 has 14 residues. CDR3 region: CASSPDSQFSEQYF. In DNA form, the CDR3 reads TGTGCCAGCTCACCTGACAGCCAATTTTCCGAGCAGTACTTC.

There are a few counts of this clonotype. This sequence joins TRBV5-6 and TRBJ2-7; D call uncertain. The CDR3 has 15 amino acids. Trimming took off 3 bases at V and 1 base at J, with 14 bases between the two ends. From germline, CDR1 is SGHDT and CDR2 YYEEEE. The CDR3, as DNA: TGTGCCAGCAGCTCCCCTCCGCTTGAGTCCTACGAGCAGTACTTC. This encodes CASSSPPLESYEQYF.

This clonotype was seen a handful of times. The J gene is TRBJ2-4, the V gene TRBV3-1; no clear D. CDR1 LGHDT and CDR2 YNNKEL come from the germline V gene (reference sequence). The CDR3 is 14 amino acids. Trimming cost V 1 base and J 2 bases, with 6 bases left between them. The CDR3 is CASSQGTPKNIQYF. The CDR3 coding sequence is TGTGCCAGCAGCCAAGGGACCCCCAAAAACATTCAGTACTTC.

The chain recombines TRBV9 with TRBJ2-3; 11 bases map to TRBD2. The CDR3 spans 16 residues. Germline assignment: CDR1 SGDLS and CDR2 YYNGEE. The trim removed 4 bases at V and 0 bases at J, leaving 4 bases unmatched. For the CDR3, the DNA is TGTGCCAGCAGCATCGGGACTAGCGGAAGCACAGATACGCAGTATTTT. Translated, it gives CASSIGTSGSTDTQYF.

This clonotype was seen a few times. The rearrangement joins TRBV15 to TRBJ1-2, with D unresolved. The V gene's germline CDR1 is LNHNV and CDR2 YYDKDF (reference sequence). The CDR3 sequence is 13 residues long. V lost 1 base and J 4 bases, leaving 7 bases between the germline ends. In DNA, the CDR3 is TGTGCCACCAGCAGAGGGGCGGTCTATGGCTACACCTTC. Its protein is CATSRGAVYGYTF.

Here the CDR3 reads CASSLTLAFPSYEQYF. DNA for the CDR3: TGTGCCAGCAGCTTAACACTAGCTTTTCCCTCCTACGAGCAGTACTTC. The rearrangement links TRBV7-2 to TRBJ2-7; D possibly corresponds to TRBD2 (6 bases). V was shortened by 2 bases and J by 0 bases, with 14 bases between the two germline ends. The germline CDR1 and CDR2 sequences are SGHTA and FQGNSA. The CDR3 is 16 amino acids. The full variable domain, completed using reference TRBV7-2 and TRBJ2-7, is GAGVSQSPSNKVTEKGKDVELRCDPISGHTALYWYRQSLGQGLEFLIYFQGNSAPDKSGLPSDRFSAERTGGSVSTLTIQRTQQEDSAVYLCASSLTLAFPSYEQYFGPGTRLTVT.

This clonotype was observed at least ten times. This chain connects TRBV10-3 to TRBJ2-7; D call uncertain. This CDR3 is built from 13 residues. Trimming took 5 bases from V and 2 from J, leaving 10 bases between them. CDR1 and CDR2 (germline): ENHRY, SYGVKD. In nucleotides, the CDR3 is TGTGCCATCAGTTTTGGCGTCGCCTACGAGCAGTACTTC. This sequence encodes CAISFGVAYEQYF.

In this sample, this clonotype turned up many times. The chain recombines TRBV12-3 or TRBV12-4 with TRBJ1-6; 8 nucleotides match TRBD1. Trimming cost V 7 bases and J 10 bases; bases outside gene matches: 6. This CDR3 is built from 13 residues. Written as DNA, the CDR3 is TGTGCCAGCACCATGACAGGGGAGTCACCCCTCCACTTT. Its translation is CASTMTGESPLHF.

The chain is built from TRBV20-1 and TRBJ2-1; unclear D gene. V shed 0 bases and J shed 0 bases, with 6 bases lying between them. CDR3 length: 14 amino acids. CDR1 is DFQATT and CDR2 is SNEGSKA in the germline V gene (reference sequence). The CDR3 coding sequence is TGCAGTGCTAGAGATCAACGCTCCTACAATGAGCAGTTCTTC. It yields the protein CSARDQRSYNEQFF.

This clonotype was counted many times. This sequence joins TRBV5-1 and TRBJ2-2, with D uncertain. The CDR3 length is 13 residues. Germline V gene lookup returns CDR1 SGHRS and CDR2 YFSETQ. Between the trimmed V and J ends, which lost 1 base and 6 bases, there was a span of 7 bases. The DNA of the CDR3 is TGCGCCAGCAGCTTGAGCCTCCCCGGGGAGCTGTTTTTT. Translation gives CASSLSLPGELFF.

The V gene is TRBV7-2, the J gene TRBJ1-4; TRBD1 aligns across 7 bases. With V trimmed by 5 bases and J by 3 bases, 3 bases remained unmatched. Germline-derived CDR1 and CDR2 are SGHTA and FQGNSA. The CDR3 is 14 residues long. Here the CDR3 DNA reads TGTGCCAGCAGCCGGACAGGTTCTAATGAAAAACTGTTTTTT. Translated: CASSRTGSNEKLFF. Filled out from reference TRBV7-2 and TRBJ1-4, the complete variable domain reads GAGVSQSPSNKVTEKGKDVELRCDPISGHTALYWYRQSLGQGLEFLIYFQGNSAPDKSGLPSDRFSAERTGGSVSTLTIQRTQQEDSAVYLCASSRTGSNEKLFFGSGTQLSVL.

This clonotype appeared a few times. The V call is TRBV7-6, the J call TRBJ2-7; the D gene is possibly TRBD1 (7 bases). The CDR3 extends over 16 amino acids. Germline V CDR1 and CDR2: SGHVS, FNYEAQ. V shed 1 base and J shed 2 bases, with 15 bases lying between them. The CDR3 DNA is TGTGCCAGCAGCTTAGGAGGCGGGACAGTCACCTACGAGCAGTACTTC. Residues: CASSLGGGTVTYEQYF.

This clonotype was counted ten times or more. V and J are TRBV7-9 and TRBJ1-5, with 8 bases matching TRBD1. Germline V lookup: CDR1 SEHNR, CDR2 FQNEAQ (reference sequence). The CDR3 totals 13 residues. After removal of 5 bases from V and 4 bases from J, the junction contained 1 base not matched to a gene. The CDR3 DNA reads TGTGCCAGCAGCAGGACAGGGAATCAGCCCCAGCATTTT. The encoded protein is CASSRTGNQPQHF.

There are a few counts of this clonotype. The gene calls are TRBV29-1 and TRBJ2-7; 8 nucleotides match TRBD1. The trim removed 5 bases at V and 4 bases at J, leaving 10 bases unmatched. Germline V gives CDR1 SQVTM, CDR2 ANQGSEA. CDR3 size: 14 residues. The CDR3 nucleotides are TGCAGCGTTCTTCTCCCAGGGGGCGCGTACGAGCAGTACTTC. Translation gives CSVLLPGGAYEQYF.

The rearrangement joins TRBV7-2 to TRBJ2-3; a weak D match, TRBD1 (5 bases). CDR1 and CDR2 from the germline V gene are SGHTA and FQGNSA. The CDR3 is 13 residues long. V was cut by 2 bases and J by 11 bases, with 14 bases left in between. This chain's CDR3 is CASSLSRAERQYF. In nucleotides, the CDR3 is TGTGCCAGCAGCTTAAGCAGGGCGGAACGGCAGTATTTT.

The V gene is TRBV20-1, the J gene TRBJ2-3, with 7 bases identical to TRBD2. Germline V lookup: CDR1 DFQATT, CDR2 SNEGSKA (reference sequence). The junction had 15 bases not matched to a gene; V was cut back by 6 bases and J by 6 bases. The CDR3 runs to 15 residues. CDR3 in DNA: TGCAGTGCCCCCTCGGTGGCGGGAGATGCGGATACGCAGTATTTT. This encodes CSAPSVAGDADTQYF.

The chain is built from TRBV7-9 and TRBJ2-3; 7 bases are a match to TRBD2. Trimming cost V 5 bases and J 2 bases; bases outside gene matches: 10. The CDR3 loop spans 16 amino acids. Germline CDR1 reads SEHNR; CDR2 reads FQNEAQ (reference sequence). CDR3 coding DNA: TGTGCCAGCAGCCCTCACGCTAGCGGCAACACAGATACGCAGTATTTT. Translated: CASSPHASGNTDTQYF.

This clonotype was recorded a few times. The genes are TRBV29-1 and TRBJ2-1, with D perhaps TRBD2 (5 bases). The V end was cut by 6 bases, the J end by 1 base, with 13 bases between. Germline V gene sequence: CDR1 SQVTM, CDR2 ANQGSEA. The CDR3 covers 14 residues. Written as DNA, the CDR3 is TGCAGCGTCCGGGCCAGAGGGTCCTACAATGAGCAGTTCTTC. This gives the protein CSVRARGSYNEQFF.